The 5 T cell receptor beta chains in this list originate from one sample, sequenced in a study of glioma-infiltrating T cells after dendritic cell vaccination. Assay used: immunoSEQ multiplex PCR; TCRdb lists only in-frame clones, some missing. Of some 58,000 clones listed, over 75% are singletons. Time point indicated: after dendritic cell vaccination, including at tumor progression/relapse. This specimen consisted of blood, obtained after dendritic cell vaccination. These receptors all come from a human donor with glioblastoma.

This chain connects TRBV19 to TRBJ1-5, with D unclear. The ends were cut back, 3 bases at V and 9 bases at J, with 15 bases in the middle. This CDR3 has 14 amino acids. Germline CDR1 and CDR2: LNHDA and SQIVND (reference sequence). The CDR3 reads CASSMTARHGPQHF. CDR3 in DNA: TGTGCCAGTAGTATGACCGCAAGACATGGGCCCCAGCATTTT.

The CDR3 protein is CASSEFRETGELFF. The CDR3 nucleotides read TGTGCCAGCAGTGAGTTCAGGGAAACCGGGGAGCTGTTTTTT. This chain joins TRBV25-1 and TRBJ2-2; the D gene is possibly TRBD1 (5 bases). The CDR3 is made up of 14 amino acids. Germline V lookup: CDR1 MGHDK, CDR2 SYGVNS. V was clipped by 3 bases and J by 5 bases, with 10 bases between them.

In its sample, this clone was seen a few times. The DNA for the CDR3 is TGTGCCAGCAGCCGGACAGGGGATGTTACAGATACGCAGTATTTT. Its protein product is CASSRTGDVTDTQYF. The V gene is TRBV9, the J gene TRBJ2-3; TRBD1 matches at 9 bases. The V segment lost 4 bases and the J segment 3 bases; nucleotides outside the gene matches: 6. Germline V gene data show CDR1 as SGDLS and CDR2 as YYNGEE. The CDR3 covers 15 residues. Drawing the rest from reference TRBV9 and TRBJ2-3, the complete variable domain is DSGVTQTPKHLITATGQRVTLRCSPRSGDLSVYWYQQSLDQGLQFLIQYYNGEERAKGNILERFSAQQFPDLHSELNLSSLELGDSALYFCASSRTGDVTDTQYFGPGTRLTVL.

A word on this clone: Germline and junction disagree at one end, which may indicate a read error. The chain couples TRBV7-7 to TRBJ2-5, with 11 bases matching TRBD2. CDR1 SSHAT and CDR2 FNYEAQ come from the germline V gene (reference sequence). The CDR3 has 18 residues. CDR3 amino acids: CASSLNRASGGNQETQYF. As DNA, the CDR3 is TGTGCTAGCAGCTTAAATCGGGCTAGCGGGGGGAACCAAGAGACCCAGTACTTC.

The rearrangement uses TRBV6-1 and TRBJ1-5; tentative D call: TRBD1 (6 bases). The CDR3 length is 15 residues. V was cut by 3 bases and J by 3 bases, with 12 bases left in between. Looked up from germline, CDR1 is MNHNS and CDR2 is SASEGT. The CDR3 bases are TGTGCCAGCAGTGAGACAGGAGGAACCAATCAGCCCCAGCATTTT. Protein: CASSETGGTNQPQHF.